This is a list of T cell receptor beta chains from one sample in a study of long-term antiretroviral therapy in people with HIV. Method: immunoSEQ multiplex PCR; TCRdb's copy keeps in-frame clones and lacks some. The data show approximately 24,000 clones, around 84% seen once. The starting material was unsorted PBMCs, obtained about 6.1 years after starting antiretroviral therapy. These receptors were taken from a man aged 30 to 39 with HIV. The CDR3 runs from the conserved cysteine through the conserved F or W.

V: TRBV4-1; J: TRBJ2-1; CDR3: CASSTLAGSSYNEQFF
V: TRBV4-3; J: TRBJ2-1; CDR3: CASSQGTGLNEQFF
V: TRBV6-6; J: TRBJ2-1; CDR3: CASSPSGNNEQFF
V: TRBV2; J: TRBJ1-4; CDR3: CASSEDRAILKEKLFF
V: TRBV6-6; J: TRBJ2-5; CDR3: CASSYSAYGREETQYF
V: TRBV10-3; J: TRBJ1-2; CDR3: CAIKTEDLGFRYGYTF
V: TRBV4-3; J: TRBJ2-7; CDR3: CASSQERGTGGYEQYF
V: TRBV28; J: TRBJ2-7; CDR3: CASSPPFGVISYEQYF
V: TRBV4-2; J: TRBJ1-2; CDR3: CASSQARDVNYGYTF
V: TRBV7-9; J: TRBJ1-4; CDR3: CASSYTGGDEKLFF
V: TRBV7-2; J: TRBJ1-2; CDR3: CASSPGTGGDGYTF
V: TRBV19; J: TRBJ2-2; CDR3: CASLPTSGAIGELFF
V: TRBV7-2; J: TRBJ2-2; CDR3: CASSRGGGTGELFF
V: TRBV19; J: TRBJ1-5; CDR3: CASSYRDGLVFNQPQHF
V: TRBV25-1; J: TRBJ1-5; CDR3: CASSSGTGSNQPQHF
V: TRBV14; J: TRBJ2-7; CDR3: CASSQGGATRDF
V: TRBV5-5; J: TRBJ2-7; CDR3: CASSWTSGSYEQYF
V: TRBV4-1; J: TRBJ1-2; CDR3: CASNHRQGDYGYTF
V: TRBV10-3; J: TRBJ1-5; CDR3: CAISAADISNQPQHF
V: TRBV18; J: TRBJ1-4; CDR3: CASSLEPGQGATNEKLFF
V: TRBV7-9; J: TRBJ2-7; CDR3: CASSPGQGGYEQYF
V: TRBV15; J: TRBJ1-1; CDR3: CATSRLVETGVNTEAFF
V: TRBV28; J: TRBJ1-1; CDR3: CASSSYRDRGTEAFF
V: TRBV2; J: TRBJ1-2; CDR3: CASRETGQGPESTF
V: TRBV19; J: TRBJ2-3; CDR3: CASSIVAGFADTQYF